This T cell receptor (beta chain) was sequenced in a study of blood T cell repertoires in COVID-19. The CDR3 consists of 14 residues. The germline V gene has CDR1 SGHRS and CDR2 YFSETQ. V lost 3 bases to trimming and J lost 8 bases; unmatched junction nucleotides: 5. The table came from immunoSEQ multiplex PCR; TCRdb's copy has only in-frame clones and leaves some out. The sample has about 230,000 clones, 81% seen once. Source material: peripheral blood. The receptor's source is a woman of 80 years or more with COVID-19, enrolled during active disease. The V gene is TRBV5-1, the J gene TRBJ1-2; 12 nucleotides align to TRBD1. CDR3: CASSSGQGAVGYTF. CDR3 DNA sequence: TGCGCCAGCAGCTCGGGACAGGGGGCGGTCGGCTACACCTTC.